The subject of this entry is one T cell receptor beta chain. The sample originates from a study of blood T cell repertoires in COVID-19. Participant-reported clinical history was the basis for cohort assignment. The CDR3 is 13 residues long. Trimming took off 5 bases at V and 2 bases at J, with 7 bases between the two ends. CDR1 LNHDA and CDR2 SQIVND come from the germline V gene (reference sequence). Method: immunoSEQ multiplex PCR; TCRdb's copy keeps in-frame clones and lacks some. Of a few hundred thousand clones in the sample, about nine tenths were seen once. Material: PBMCs or T cells enriched from blood (not recorded which). The source is a man between 18 and 29 years old with acute COVID-19. V and J are TRBV19 and TRBJ1-5, with D possibly matching TRBD1 (6 bases). CDR3 amino acids: CASSAGGNQPQHF. The CDR3 DNA is TGTGCCAGTAGTGCAGGGGGCAATCAGCCCCAGCATTTT.